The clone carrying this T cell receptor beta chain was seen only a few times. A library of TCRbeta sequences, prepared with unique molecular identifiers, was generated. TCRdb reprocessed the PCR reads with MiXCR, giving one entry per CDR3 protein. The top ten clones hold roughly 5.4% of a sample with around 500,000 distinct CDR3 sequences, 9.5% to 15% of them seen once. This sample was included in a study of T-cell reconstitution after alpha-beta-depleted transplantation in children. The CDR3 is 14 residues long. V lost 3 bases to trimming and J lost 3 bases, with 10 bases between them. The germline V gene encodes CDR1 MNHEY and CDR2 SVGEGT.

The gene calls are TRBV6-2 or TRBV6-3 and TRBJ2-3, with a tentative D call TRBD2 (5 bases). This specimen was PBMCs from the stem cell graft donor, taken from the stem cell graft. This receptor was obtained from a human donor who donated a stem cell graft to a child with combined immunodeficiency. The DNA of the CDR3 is TGTGCCAGCAGTTATTTTTCGGGGACAGATACGCAGTATTTT. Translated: CASSYFSGTDTQYF.